Below, one T cell receptor beta chain is given with its context. The source of the sample is a study of CD8 T cells in Susac syndrome. Peripheral blood CD8+ and CD4+ T cells were profiled by TCR beta sequencing. With random hexamers, reverse transcription was performed on roughly 0.45 to 1 ug of RNA. TCRdb re-called the immunoSEQ multiplex PCR reads with MiXCR, one entry per CDR3 protein. The top ten hold roughly 0.45% of the sample, which has roughly 88,000 distinct CDR3 sequences, approximately 96% seen once. The CDR3 length is 13 residues. The germline V and J ends were trimmed by 7 bases and 0 bases, with 12 bases remaining between them. Looked up from germline, CDR1 is SQVTM and CDR2 is ANQGSEA.

The genes are TRBV29-1 and TRBJ2-5; D remains unclear. This clonotype originated in a human donor with Susac syndrome. The sequencing sample was made of CD8+ T cells from PBMCs. The CDR3 DNA reads TGCAGCGGAAAGAGGACCGACCAAGAGACCCAGTACTTC. Its translation is CSGKRTDQETQYF.